The clone carrying this T cell receptor (beta chain) was observed a handful of times. Its antigen remains unidentified. The data derive from a study of cytomegalovirus exposure and HLA in healthy donors. Across the study: Later analysis reported that the 110 or so validation repertoires shared the platform of the roughly 680 first-cohort repertoires.

Overall study results and limits: As was reported, the classifier diagnosed cytomegalovirus status with high specificity and sensitivity. Among TCR beta chains, those listed as cytomegalovirus-associated numbered 164. Most observed TCR sequences were rare, whereas some public TCRs were detected in many donors.

Germline CDR1 SGHRS, CDR2 YFSETQ. V gave up 5 bases and J gave up 3 bases, with 18 bases separating them. This CDR3 contains 16 residues. Some clones are missing from TCRdb's copy, which holds only in-frame ones; the method was immunoSEQ multiplex PCR. The table records fewer than 250,000 clones, less than 85% of them present only once. The clonotype was recovered from a young woman in good health and CMV-seronegative. This chain links TRBV5-1 with TRBJ1-3; no clear D gene. Sequenced input: PBMCs. Written as DNA, the CDR3 is TGCGCCAGCAGTCTTCGGGGATCTAGGCGTGGAAACACCATATATTTT. Its translation is CASSLRGSRRGNTIYF.